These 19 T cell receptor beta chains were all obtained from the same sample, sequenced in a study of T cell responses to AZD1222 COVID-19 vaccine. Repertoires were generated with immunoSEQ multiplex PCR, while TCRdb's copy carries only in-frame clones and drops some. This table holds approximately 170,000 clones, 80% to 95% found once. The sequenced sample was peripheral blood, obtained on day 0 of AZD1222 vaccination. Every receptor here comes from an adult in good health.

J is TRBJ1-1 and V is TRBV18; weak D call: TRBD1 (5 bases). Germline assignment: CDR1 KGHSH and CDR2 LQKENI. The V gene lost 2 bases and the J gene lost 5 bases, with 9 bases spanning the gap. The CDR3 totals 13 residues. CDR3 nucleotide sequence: TGTGCCAGCTCACCAGACGGGGGGACTGAAGCTTTCTTT. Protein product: CASSPDGGTEAFF.

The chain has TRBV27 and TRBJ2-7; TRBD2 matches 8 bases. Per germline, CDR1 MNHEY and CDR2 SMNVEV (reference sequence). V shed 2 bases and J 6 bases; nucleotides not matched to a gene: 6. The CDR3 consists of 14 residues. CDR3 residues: CASSLVAGSLEQYF. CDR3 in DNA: TGTGCCAGCAGTTTAGTAGCGGGGTCCCTCGAGCAGTACTTC.

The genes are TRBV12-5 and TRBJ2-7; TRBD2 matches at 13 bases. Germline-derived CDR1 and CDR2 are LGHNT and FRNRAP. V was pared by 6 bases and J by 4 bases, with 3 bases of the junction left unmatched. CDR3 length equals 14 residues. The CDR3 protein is CASGPGLAGYEQYF. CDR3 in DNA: TGTGCTAGTGGCCCGGGACTAGCGGGATACGAGCAGTACTTC.

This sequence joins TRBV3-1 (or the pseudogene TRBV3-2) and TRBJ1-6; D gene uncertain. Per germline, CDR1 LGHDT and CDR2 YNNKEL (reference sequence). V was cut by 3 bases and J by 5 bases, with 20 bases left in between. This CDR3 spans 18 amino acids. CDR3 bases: TGTGCCAGCAGCCAGTCTCGGTCCCCTCAACAGAATAATTCACCCCTCCACTTT. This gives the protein CASSQSRSPQQNNSPLHF.

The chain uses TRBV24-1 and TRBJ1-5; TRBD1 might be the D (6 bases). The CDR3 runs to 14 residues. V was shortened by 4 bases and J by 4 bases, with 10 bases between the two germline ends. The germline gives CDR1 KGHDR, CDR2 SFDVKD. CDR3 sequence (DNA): TGTGCCACCAGTGACTGGGACAAGAATCAGCCCCAGCATTTT. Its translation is CATSDWDKNQPQHF.

DNA of the CDR3: TGTGCCAGCACTAAAGAGGGCCCCAATCAGCCCCAGCATTTT. Amino acid sequence: CASTKEGPNQPQHF. The rearrangement joins TRBV6-5 to TRBJ1-5; unclear D gene. The CDR3 has 14 amino acids. Germline CDR1 MNHEY, CDR2 SVGAGI. V was cut by 7 bases and J by 3 bases, with 13 bases left in between.

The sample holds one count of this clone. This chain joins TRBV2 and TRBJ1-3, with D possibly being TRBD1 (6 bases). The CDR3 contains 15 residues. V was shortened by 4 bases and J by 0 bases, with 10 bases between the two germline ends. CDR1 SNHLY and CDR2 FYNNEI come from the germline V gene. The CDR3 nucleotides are TGTGCCAGCAGTGTCCAGGGGATCTCTGGAAACACCATATATTTT. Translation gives CASSVQGISGNTIYF.

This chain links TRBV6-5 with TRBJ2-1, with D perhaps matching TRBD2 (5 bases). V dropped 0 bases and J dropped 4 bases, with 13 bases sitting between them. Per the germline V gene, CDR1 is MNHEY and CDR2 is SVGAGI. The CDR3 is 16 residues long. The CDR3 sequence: CASSYSSLTRYNEQFF. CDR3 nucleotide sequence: TGTGCCAGCAGTTACTCCTCCTTAACTAGGTACAATGAGCAGTTCTTC.

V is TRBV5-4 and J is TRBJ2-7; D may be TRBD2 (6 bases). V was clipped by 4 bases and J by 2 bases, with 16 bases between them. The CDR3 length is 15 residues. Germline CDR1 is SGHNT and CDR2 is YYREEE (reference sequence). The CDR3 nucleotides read TGTGCCAGCAGCCGTGGGACTCTTACTCCCTACGAGCAGTACTTC. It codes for CASSRGTLTPYEQYF.

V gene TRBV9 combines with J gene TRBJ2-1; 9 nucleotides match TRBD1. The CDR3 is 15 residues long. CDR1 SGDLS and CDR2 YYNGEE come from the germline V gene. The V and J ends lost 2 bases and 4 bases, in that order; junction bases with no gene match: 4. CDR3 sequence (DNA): TGTGCCAGCAGCGTCACGACAGGGGGTTACAATGAGCAGTTCTTC. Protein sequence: CASSVTTGGYNEQFF.

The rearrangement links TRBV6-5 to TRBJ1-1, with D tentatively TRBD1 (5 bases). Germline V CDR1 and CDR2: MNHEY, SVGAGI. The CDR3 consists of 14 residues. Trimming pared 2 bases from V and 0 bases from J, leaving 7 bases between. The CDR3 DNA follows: TGTGCCAGCAGTTACGGGGCAGTGAACACTGAAGCTTTCTTT. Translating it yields CASSYGAVNTEAFF.

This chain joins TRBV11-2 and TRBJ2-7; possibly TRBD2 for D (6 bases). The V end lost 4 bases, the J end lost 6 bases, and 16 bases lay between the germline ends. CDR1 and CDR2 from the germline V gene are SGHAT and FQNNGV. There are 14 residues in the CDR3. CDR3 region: CASSSDSRGFEQYF. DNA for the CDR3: TGTGCCAGCAGCTCAGACAGCCGGGGGTTCGAGCAGTACTTC.

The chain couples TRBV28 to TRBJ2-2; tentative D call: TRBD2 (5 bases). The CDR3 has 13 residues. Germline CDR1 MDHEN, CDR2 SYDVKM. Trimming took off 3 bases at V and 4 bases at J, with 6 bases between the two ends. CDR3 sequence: CASSLEATGELFF. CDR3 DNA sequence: TGTGCCAGCAGTTTGGAGGCCACCGGGGAGCTGTTTTTT.

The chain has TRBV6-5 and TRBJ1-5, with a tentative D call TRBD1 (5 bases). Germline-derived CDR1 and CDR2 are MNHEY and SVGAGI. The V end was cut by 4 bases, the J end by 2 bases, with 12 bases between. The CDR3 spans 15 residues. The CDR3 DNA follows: TGTGCCAGCAGTTCAATGGGACTTGGCAATCAGCCCCAGCATTTT. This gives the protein CASSSMGLGNQPQHF.

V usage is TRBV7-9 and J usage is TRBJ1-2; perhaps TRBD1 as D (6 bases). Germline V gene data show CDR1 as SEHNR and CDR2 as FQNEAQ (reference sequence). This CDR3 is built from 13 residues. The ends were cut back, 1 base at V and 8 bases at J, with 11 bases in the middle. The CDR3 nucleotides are TGTGCCAGCAGCTTAGACAAGACAGGCGGCTACACCTTC. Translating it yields CASSLDKTGGYTF.

The CDR3 bases are TGTGCCACCCTAACTCGTTACGAGCAGTACTTC. This encodes CATLTRYEQYF. The gene calls are TRBV28 and TRBJ2-7; D is uncertain. Germline V gene sequence: CDR1 MDHEN, CDR2 SYDVKM. This CDR3 has 11 residues. Trimming stripped 10 bases from V and 4 bases from J, with 11 bases between.

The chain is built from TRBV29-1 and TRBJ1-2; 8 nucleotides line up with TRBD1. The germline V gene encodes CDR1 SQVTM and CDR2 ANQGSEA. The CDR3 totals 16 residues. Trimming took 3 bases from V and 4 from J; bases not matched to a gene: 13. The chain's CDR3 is CSVDFSIGQGVYGYTF. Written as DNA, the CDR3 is TGCAGCGTTGACTTCTCTATTGGACAGGGCGTCTATGGCTACACCTTC.

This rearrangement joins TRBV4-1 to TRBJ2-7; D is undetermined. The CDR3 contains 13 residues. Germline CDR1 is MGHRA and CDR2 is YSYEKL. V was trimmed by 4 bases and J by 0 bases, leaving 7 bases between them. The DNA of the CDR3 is TGCGCCAGCAGCCCCCGGAACTCCTACGAGCAGTACTTC. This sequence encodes CASSPRNSYEQYF.

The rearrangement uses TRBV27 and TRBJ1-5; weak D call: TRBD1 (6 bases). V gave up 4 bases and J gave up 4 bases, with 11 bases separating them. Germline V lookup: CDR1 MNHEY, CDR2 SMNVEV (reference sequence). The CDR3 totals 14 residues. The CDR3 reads CASSWGPSNQPQHF. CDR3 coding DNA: TGTGCCAGCAGTTGGGGGCCCTCAAATCAGCCCCAGCATTTT.